A single sample is the source of the 2 T cell receptor beta chains below, sequenced in a study of cytomegalovirus exposure and HLA in healthy donors. The PCR ran on 60 Vbeta and 13 Jbeta primers. This table comes from immunoSEQ multiplex PCR, and its TCRdb copy is limited to in-frame clones, with some not included. Of tens of thousands of clones in the sample, roughly 78% were seen once. Sequencing used PBMCs. The receptors originated from a male donor in good health and CMV-seropositive.

This clone was recorded many times. The genes are TRBV10-2 and TRBJ2-1; a weak D match, TRBD2 (5 bases). This CDR3 is 13 amino acids long. Germline values: CDR1 WSHSY, CDR2 SAAADI. V was shortened by 6 bases and J by 3 bases, with 9 bases between the two germline ends. The CDR3 is CASRSGLYNEQFF. CDR3 sequence (DNA): TGCGCCAGCAGAAGCGGCCTCTACAATGAGCAGTTCTTC.

The chain joins TRBV28 to TRBJ1-1; 7 bases map to TRBD1. The germline CDR1 and CDR2 sequences are MDHEN and SYDVKM. This CDR3 has 16 residues. Trimming cost V 2 bases and J 4 bases; bases outside gene matches: 10. CDR3 sequence (DNA): TGTGCCAGCAGTTTACTTCCCCCGACAGGGACCACTGAAGCTTTCTTT. This gives the protein CASSLLPPTGTTEAFF.